The rows below give T cell receptor beta chains drawn from one sample of a study of regulatory T cells in long-lasting Graves disease. From the multiplex PCR reads, TCRdb called clonotypes with MiXCR, one entry per CDR3 protein. Here the sample spans some 250,000 distinct CDR3 sequences, around 20% being singletons. Sequenced material: peripheral blood mononuclear cells (PBMCs), taken at new diagnosis, from a patient treated with antithyroid drugs. These receptors were taken from a female donor with Graves disease. CDR3s include the opening cysteine and the closing phenylalanine or tryptophan. The order of the fields is CDR3 protein, V gene, CDR3 length.

cdr3_aa: CASRLTGGRNTEAFF
v_call: TRBV4-1
cdr3_length: 15

cdr3_aa: CSARDDRVSNYGYTF
v_call: TRBV20-1
cdr3_length: 15

cdr3_aa: CSALTEGNTIYF
v_call: TRBV20-1
cdr3_length: 12

cdr3_aa: CASSRNRGLTYEQYF
v_call: TRBV11-2
cdr3_length: 15

cdr3_aa: CASSQAAGNGYTF
v_call: TRBV3-1
cdr3_length: 13

cdr3_aa: CATSDPHQPQHF
v_call: TRBV24-1
cdr3_length: 12

cdr3_aa: CSVSGTGGGDIQYF
v_call: TRBV29-1
cdr3_length: 14

cdr3_aa: CPSSFWDGSYEQYF
v_call: TRBV6-2/TRBV6-3
cdr3_length: 14

cdr3_aa: CASSQGGRDYGYTF
v_call: TRBV3-1
cdr3_length: 14

cdr3_aa: CASREDRGGIGYTF
v_call: TRBV6-1
cdr3_length: 14

cdr3_aa: CASSRGTSGSETQYF
v_call: TRBV3-1
cdr3_length: 15

cdr3_aa: CASRRQGTNYGYTF
v_call: TRBV6-1
cdr3_length: 14

cdr3_aa: CASSRDFSSYEQYF
v_call: TRBV7-2
cdr3_length: 14

cdr3_aa: CASSPRSVNTEAFF
v_call: TRBV18
cdr3_length: 14

cdr3_aa: CASSSRLAPGELFF
v_call: TRBV12-3/TRBV12-4
cdr3_length: 14

cdr3_aa: CASRMGEAPSVETQYF
v_call: TRBV12-3/TRBV12-4
cdr3_length: 16

cdr3_aa: CASSFGTSRGFF
v_call: TRBV28
cdr3_length: 12

cdr3_aa: CASSEPGQTYGYTF
v_call: TRBV2
cdr3_length: 14

cdr3_aa: CASSLSGKPYEQYF
v_call: TRBV11-2
cdr3_length: 14

cdr3_aa: CASSIRGDGRASDEQFF
v_call: TRBV19
cdr3_length: 17

cdr3_aa: CASSLVRGNGYTF
v_call: TRBV7-2
cdr3_length: 13

cdr3_aa: CASSLRTSGDPLQETQYF
v_call: TRBV3-1
cdr3_length: 18

cdr3_aa: CATSRDSGTNTEAFF
v_call: TRBV15
cdr3_length: 15

cdr3_aa: CASSQGVGRRAF
v_call: TRBV3-1
cdr3_length: 12

cdr3_aa: CASSYQSSTKTGELFF
v_call: TRBV7-6
cdr3_length: 16

cdr3_aa: CASSPSGIGGSYEQYF
v_call: TRBV11-3
cdr3_length: 16

cdr3_aa: CAWGPGANVLTF
v_call: TRBV30
cdr3_length: 12

cdr3_aa: CSARVGWGTSGGVSYNEQFF
v_call: TRBV20-1
cdr3_length: 20

cdr3_aa: CSARVNSYEQYF
v_call: TRBV20-1
cdr3_length: 12

cdr3_aa: CASSVYNEKLFF
v_call: TRBV2
cdr3_length: 12

cdr3_aa: CASSLTGRRETQYF
v_call: TRBV10-2
cdr3_length: 14

cdr3_aa: CASSRTGDRNQPQHF
v_call: TRBV5-5
cdr3_length: 15

cdr3_aa: CASSAGLAVSSYEQYF
v_call: TRBV5-1
cdr3_length: 16

cdr3_aa: CASTRISYEQYF
v_call: TRBV2
cdr3_length: 12

cdr3_aa: CSARRTAYGYTF
v_call: TRBV20-1
cdr3_length: 12

cdr3_aa: CASNPVDRDAYGYTF
v_call: TRBV28
cdr3_length: 15

cdr3_aa: CAWSLAGGLLNEQFF
v_call: TRBV30
cdr3_length: 15

cdr3_aa: CASSLVPGELFF
v_call: TRBV7-9
cdr3_length: 12

cdr3_aa: CASSPKDSTEAFF
v_call: TRBV18
cdr3_length: 13

cdr3_aa: CATSGYRNTGELFF
v_call: TRBV24-1
cdr3_length: 14

cdr3_aa: CASSSIRGRQETQYF
v_call: TRBV12-3/TRBV12-4
cdr3_length: 15

cdr3_aa: CSANSAGGDTNIQYF
v_call: TRBV20-1
cdr3_length: 15

cdr3_aa: CASSLPSGTYNEQFF
v_call: TRBV13
cdr3_length: 15

cdr3_aa: CASSLRRANQETQYF
v_call: TRBV12-3/TRBV12-4
cdr3_length: 15

cdr3_aa: CASSLVASGTAYQETQYF
v_call: TRBV7-2
cdr3_length: 18

cdr3_aa: CAISDERGSTDTQYF
v_call: TRBV10-3
cdr3_length: 15

cdr3_aa: CASSSGDTQYF
v_call: TRBV10-1
cdr3_length: 11

cdr3_aa: CASSKDTPTTNEKLFF
v_call: TRBV5-1
cdr3_length: 16

cdr3_aa: CAWSSGAPNQPQHF
v_call: TRBV30
cdr3_length: 14

cdr3_aa: CASSFRGNEQFF
v_call: TRBV27
cdr3_length: 12

cdr3_aa: CASTKVVGDYNEQFF
v_call: TRBV6-2/TRBV6-3
cdr3_length: 15

cdr3_aa: CASSQPQSYAFF
v_call: TRBV7-9
cdr3_length: 12

cdr3_aa: CSARDGLAGYNEQFF
v_call: TRBV20-1
cdr3_length: 15

cdr3_aa: CASSPQGAPTGELFF
v_call: TRBV5-1
cdr3_length: 15

cdr3_aa: CSARGDLQGAGGYTF
v_call: TRBV20-1
cdr3_length: 15

cdr3_aa: CASSLKTSGRSTDTQYF
v_call: TRBV11-3
cdr3_length: 17

cdr3_aa: CSTRDQGTNEQFF
v_call: TRBV20-1
cdr3_length: 13